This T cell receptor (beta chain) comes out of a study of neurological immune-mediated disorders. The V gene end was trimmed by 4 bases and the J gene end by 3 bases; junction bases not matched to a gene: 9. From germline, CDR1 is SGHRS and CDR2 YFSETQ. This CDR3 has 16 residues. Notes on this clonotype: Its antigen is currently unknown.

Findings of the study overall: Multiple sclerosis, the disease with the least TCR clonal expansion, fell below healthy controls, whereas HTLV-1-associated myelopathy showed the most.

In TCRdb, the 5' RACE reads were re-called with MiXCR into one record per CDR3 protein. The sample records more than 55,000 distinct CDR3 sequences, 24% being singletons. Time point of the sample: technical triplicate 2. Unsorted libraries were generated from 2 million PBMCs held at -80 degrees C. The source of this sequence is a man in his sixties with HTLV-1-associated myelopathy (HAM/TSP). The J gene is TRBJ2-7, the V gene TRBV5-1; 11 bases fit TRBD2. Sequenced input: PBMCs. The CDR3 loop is CASSGLGTSGGYEQYF. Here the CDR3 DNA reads TGCGCCAGCAGCGGCCTTGGGACTAGCGGAGGCTACGAGCAGTACTTC.